This passage covers 27 T cell receptor beta chains from one sample sequenced in a study of T cells in Graves' hyperthyroidism and ophthalmopathy. Researchers took RNA transcripts and amplified the TCR beta CDR3 regions from them. Researchers ran a first-round RT-PCR on the TCR CDR3 using the HTBI primer set. TCRdb independently ran MiXCR on the multiplex PCR reads; one entry per CDR3 protein. The table shows over 300,000 distinct CDR3 sequences, with about 15% occurring only once. The sequenced material came from blood. These TCRs come from an older woman with Graves' hyperthyroidism.

The V call is TRBV6-5, the J call TRBJ1-3; D is uncertain. Germline V lookup: CDR1 MNHEY, CDR2 SVGAGI. Trimming took 0 bases from V and 4 from J, leaving 4 bases between them. CDR3 length equals 13 residues. The CDR3 region has the DNA TGTGCCAGCAGTTACTCTATCGGAAACACCATATATTTT. It codes for CASSYSIGNTIYF.

This clonotype has only a few counts. The chain is built from TRBV7-9 and TRBJ2-2; 7 bases are shared with TRBD1. Per the germline V gene, CDR1 is SEHNR and CDR2 is FQNEAQ (reference sequence). This CDR3 is built from 13 residues. J gave up 2 bases and V 7 bases, and 1 base lay outside the gene matches. The CDR3 nucleotides read TGTGCCAGCAACAGGGGAAACACCGGGGAGCTGTTTTTT. This encodes CASNRGNTGELFF.

The table lists this clonotype with a few counts. The chain has TRBV5-6 and TRBJ1-1; D call uncertain. The V gene's germline CDR1 is SGHDT and CDR2 YYEEEE. Trimming removed 2 bases at V and 2 bases at J, with 10 bases between. The CDR3 consists of 14 residues. The CDR3, as DNA: TGTGCCAGCAGCTTCGGCAGACCAAACACTGAAGCTTTCTTT. Translated: CASSFGRPNTEAFF.

This clonotype occurred many times. The gene calls are TRBV25-1 and TRBJ1-1; D is possibly TRBD1 (5 bases). Trimming took off 6 bases at V and 5 bases at J, with 19 bases between the two ends. The CDR3 is 15 residues long. CDR1 is MGHDK, CDR2 SYGVNS, per germline. CDR3 sequence (DNA): TGTGCCAGCAGCGAGAATATAGGGGCCGGTACTGAAGCTTTCTTT. Residues: CASSENIGAGTEAFF.

This clonotype was seen many times. V gene TRBV6-2 or TRBV6-3 combines with J gene TRBJ1-6; 9 bases align to TRBD1. The junction had 6 bases not matched to a gene; V was cut back by 2 bases and J by 10 bases. CDR1 MNHEY and CDR2 SVGEGT come from the germline V gene. The CDR3 has 15 amino acids. The CDR3 region has the DNA TGTGCCAGCAGTTACGAGACAGGGGGATGGTCACCCCTCCACTTT. This gives the protein CASSYETGGWSPLHF.

This clonotype was seen repeatedly, ten times or more. The J gene is TRBJ1-5, the V gene TRBV7-2, with TRBD1 matching 8 bases. Germline loops: CDR1 SGHTA, CDR2 FQGNSA. CDR3 length equals 15 residues. Trimming took 5 bases from V and 2 from J; bases not matched to a gene: 5. This CDR3 reads CASSPETGGNQPQHF. In nucleotides, the CDR3 is TGTGCCAGCAGCCCCGAGACAGGGGGCAATCAGCCCCAGCATTTT.

V and J are TRBV9 and TRBJ2-6, with a tentative D call TRBD1 (6 bases). This CDR3 region has 20 residues. Looked up from germline, CDR1 is SGDLS and CDR2 is YYNGEE. V shed 4 bases and J shed 1 base, with 24 bases lying between them. In nucleotides, the CDR3 is TGTGCCAGCAGCAAGGGGATAGGGGGACCCTCCGGTTCTGGGGCCAACGTCCTGACTTTC. Its translation is CASSKGIGGPSGSGANVLTF.

This clonotype was found many times. V gene TRBV6-5 combines with J gene TRBJ1-1, with D possibly being TRBD1 (5 bases). CDR3 size: 16 residues. Germline loops: CDR1 MNHEY, CDR2 SVGAGI. The V and J ends lost 0 bases and 1 base respectively, with 12 bases between them. The CDR3 DNA reads TGTGCCAGCAGTTACTCCCCCAGGGCCAAGAACACTGAAGCTTTCTTT. It is translated as CASSYSPRAKNTEAFF.

This clonotype showed up many times. This chain connects TRBV20-1 to TRBJ2-5; D perhaps matches TRBD1 (6 bases). The CDR3 has 14 amino acids. Between the trimmed V and J ends, which lost 6 bases and 5 bases, there was a span of 19 bases. Germline assignment: CDR1 DFQATT and CDR2 SNEGSKA (reference sequence). The CDR3 DNA reads TGCAGTGCGTTCCCCCCCGAGGGGGAGGAGACCCAGTACTTC. Translating it yields CSAFPPEGEETQYF.

This clonotype was recorded at least ten times. The V gene is TRBV28, the J gene TRBJ2-1; no firm D call. This CDR3 has 14 residues. V gave up 2 bases and J gave up 6 bases, with 11 bases separating them. Germline CDR1 reads MDHEN; CDR2 reads SYDVKM. The CDR3 here is CASSLHTLINEQFF. CDR3 DNA: TGTGCCAGCAGTTTACATACCTTAATCAATGAGCAGTTCTTC.

The chain carries TRBV6-2 or TRBV6-3 and TRBJ1-4; D not certain. Trimming left V 5 bases short and J 0 bases short, with 7 bases between. Germline V gene data show CDR1 as MNHEY and CDR2 as SVGEGT. The CDR3 extends over 14 amino acids. The CDR3 loop reads CASSPGTTNEKLFF. CDR3 sequence (DNA): TGTGCCAGCAGTCCGGGAACAACTAATGAAAAACTGTTTTTT.

Many counts were recorded for this clonotype. This chain uses TRBV29-1 with TRBJ2-3, with no clear D. Germline V gene sequence: CDR1 SQVTM, CDR2 ANQGSEA. The CDR3 runs to 14 residues. Trimming took off 0 bases at V and 1 base at J, with 8 bases between the two ends. This chain's CDR3 is CSVEDRQGTDTQYF. CDR3 in DNA: TGCAGCGTTGAAGATCGGCAGGGCACAGATACGCAGTATTTT.

This clonotype showed up many times. One end of the junction does not line up with germline, which may come from a read error. CDR3: CSAWRALNSEAFF. In DNA form, the CDR3 reads TGCAGTGCTTGGCGGGCACTGAACAGTGAAGCTTTCTTT. The chain has TRBV20-1 and TRBJ1-1, with unresolved D. The CDR3 is 13 residues long. Germline CDR1 reads DFQATT; CDR2 reads SNEGSKA (reference sequence).

The chain combines TRBV20-1 with TRBJ2-1, with 11 bases that match TRBD2. The CDR3 is 14 residues long. Germline trimming cut 6 bases from V and 6 bases from J; bases unmatched to any gene: 7. Germline CDR1 is DFQATT and CDR2 is SNEGSKA (reference sequence). CDR3 region: CSATTSGVRNEQFF. The CDR3 DNA reads TGCAGTGCGACGACTAGCGGGGTACGCAATGAGCAGTTCTTC.

This chain uses TRBV6-5 with TRBJ2-1; D is undetermined. With 0 bases removed from V and 4 bases from J, the gap between germline ends came to 7 bases. This CDR3 has 14 residues. Germline values: CDR1 MNHEY, CDR2 SVGAGI. The CDR3 spells CASSYSSVYNEQFF. For the CDR3, the DNA is TGTGCCAGCAGTTACTCATCAGTTTACAATGAGCAGTTCTTC.

This clonotype was seen a handful of times. This chain links TRBV2 with TRBJ2-1; 9 bases agree with TRBD1. Germline CDR1 reads SNHLY; CDR2 reads FYNNEI. After removal of 8 bases from V and 6 bases from J, the junction contained 5 bases not matched to a gene. The CDR3 contains 13 residues. CDR3: CASGTGLVNEQFF. Here the CDR3 DNA reads TGTGCCAGCGGGACAGGGCTGGTCAATGAGCAGTTCTTC. Full variable domain (outside the CDR3, taken from reference TRBV2 and TRBJ2-1): EPEVTQTPSHQVTQMGQEVILRCVPISNHLYFYWYRQILGQKVEFLVSFYNNEISEKSEIFDDQFSVERPDGSNFTLKIRSTKLEDSAMYFCASGTGLVNEQFFGPGTRLTVL.

This chain uses TRBV10-3 with TRBJ2-5; possibly TRBD1 or TRBD2 for D (5 bases each). The germline gives CDR1 ENHRY, CDR2 SYGVKD. This CDR3 comprises 12 residues. Trimming stripped 3 bases from V and 4 bases from J, with 6 bases between. CDR3 nucleotide sequence: TGTGCCATCAGTGACGGGGCAGAGACCCAGTACTTC. Protein sequence: CAISDGAETQYF.

The V and J genes are TRBV27 and TRBJ2-7, with a weak D call TRBD1 (6 bases). This CDR3 spans 12 amino acids. Trimming left V 10 bases short and J 0 bases short, with 10 bases between. In germline, CDR1 is MNHEY, CDR2 SMNVEV (reference sequence). The CDR3 sequence is CATRTASYEQYF. CDR3 in DNA: TGTGCCACAAGGACAGCCTCCTACGAGCAGTACTTC.

Many counts were recorded for this clonotype. The chain recombines TRBV19 with TRBJ2-1; 10 nucleotides agree with TRBD2. Per the germline V gene, CDR1 is LNHDA and CDR2 is SQIVND (reference sequence). J was trimmed by 8 bases and V by 3 bases; bases with no gene match: 7. The CDR3 length is 15 residues. DNA of the CDR3: TGTGCCAGTAGTATCTTGCTAGCGGGAGTGCATGAGCAGTTCTTC. Amino acid sequence: CASSILLAGVHEQFF.

The chain couples TRBV18 to TRBJ2-7, with 7 positions matching TRBD1. The CDR3 has 13 residues. From germline, CDR1 is KGHSH and CDR2 LQKENI. After removal of 3 bases from V and 6 bases from J, the junction contained 5 bases not matched to a gene. The CDR3 bases are TGTGCCAGCTCACCTCTAGACAGGGTCGAGCAGTACTTC. It translates to CASSPLDRVEQYF.

This clonotype has a count of ten or more. The rearrangement uses TRBV27 and TRBJ2-3, with D unclear. Deletions cut 0 bases from V and 4 bases from J, with 2 bases between. Germline CDR1 is MNHEY and CDR2 is SMNVEV (reference sequence). This CDR3 region has 12 residues. The CDR3 is CASSLSPDTQYF. In DNA form, the CDR3 reads TGTGCCAGCAGTTTATCCCCAGATACGCAGTATTTT.

This clonotype appeared a few times. The chain joins TRBV6-4 to TRBJ2-7; TRBD2 aligns across 12 bases. CDR1 MRHNA and CDR2 SNTAGT come from the germline V gene. With 6 bases clipped from V and 2 bases from J, the junction kept 5 bases outside the gene matches. The CDR3 is made up of 15 amino acids. CDR3 in DNA: TGTGCCAGCAGGCTTCTAGCGGGAGGGCCCTACGAGCAGTACTTC. Translating gives CASRLLAGGPYEQYF.

This clonotype occurred many times. This chain connects TRBV28 to TRBJ1-5; 8 nucleotides line up with TRBD1. The V gene end was trimmed by 7 bases and the J gene end by 9 bases; junction bases not matched to a gene: 11. Germline loops: CDR1 MDHEN, CDR2 SYDVKM. This CDR3 has 14 amino acids. The CDR3 bases are TGTGCCAGCATCCTCGACAGGGGATCTTGGCCCCAGCATTTT. Translated: CASILDRGSWPQHF.

This clonotype was counted at least ten times. This rearrangement joins TRBV12-3 or TRBV12-4 to TRBJ2-1; TRBD2 aligns across 13 bases. The V and J ends lost 6 bases and 7 bases, in that order; junction bases with no gene match: 3. The CDR3 totals 14 residues. The CDR3 DNA sequence: TGTGCCAGCAGGCCGGGACTAGCGGGAAATGAGCAGTTCTTC. As protein: CASRPGLAGNEQFF.

This clonotype has a count of ten or more. The chain joins TRBV28 to TRBJ1-2, with unresolved D. The germline V gene has CDR1 MDHEN and CDR2 SYDVKM. V shed 5 bases and J shed 4 bases, with 14 bases lying between them. CDR3 length: 14 residues. CDR3 sequence: CASSPPFLAYGYTF. CDR3 DNA sequence: TGTGCCAGCAGTCCACCTTTTCTAGCCTATGGCTACACCTTC.

This clonotype appeared once. This may be a read error, as it is one base from a much larger clone. J is TRBJ2-1 and V is TRBV7-9; 13 bases agree with TRBD2. The J call may not be correct, given that the DNA end is closer to TRBJ2-7. The CDR3 is made up of 18 amino acids. Germline V gene sequence: CDR1 SEHNR, CDR2 FQNEAQ (reference sequence). CDR3: CASSPGTSGILAYNEQYF. Here the CDR3 DNA reads TGTGCCAGCAGCCCCGGGACTAGCGGGATCCTTGCCTACAATGAGCAGTACTTC.

This clonotype was counted between two and nine times. This could be a read error, since a much larger clone is one nucleotide away. The V call is TRBV2, the J call TRBJ1-2; D might be TRBD1 (5 bases). From germline, CDR1 is SNHLY and CDR2 FYNNEI. This CDR3 region has 13 residues. The CDR3: CASSGGERYGYIF. The CDR3 DNA sequence: TGTGCCAGCAGTGGGGGGGAGCGCTATGGCTACATCTTC.